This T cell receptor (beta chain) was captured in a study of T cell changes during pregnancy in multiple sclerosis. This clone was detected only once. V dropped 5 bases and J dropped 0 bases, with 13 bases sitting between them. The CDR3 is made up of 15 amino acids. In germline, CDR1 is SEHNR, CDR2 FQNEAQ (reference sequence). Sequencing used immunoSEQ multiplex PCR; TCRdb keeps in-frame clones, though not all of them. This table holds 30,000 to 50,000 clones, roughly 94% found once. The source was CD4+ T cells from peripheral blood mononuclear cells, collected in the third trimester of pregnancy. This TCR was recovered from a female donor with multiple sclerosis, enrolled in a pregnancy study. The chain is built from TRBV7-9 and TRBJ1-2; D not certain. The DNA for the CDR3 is TGTGCCAGCAGCGCGCACGGAGTACCTAACTATGGCTACACCTTC. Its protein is CASSAHGVPNYGYTF. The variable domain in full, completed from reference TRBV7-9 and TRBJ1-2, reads DTGVSQNPRHKITKRGQNVTFRCDPISEHNRLYWYRQTLGQGPEFLTYFQNEAQLEKSRLLSDRFSAERPKGSFSTLEIQRTEQGDSAMYLCASSAHGVPNYGYTFGSGTRLTVV.